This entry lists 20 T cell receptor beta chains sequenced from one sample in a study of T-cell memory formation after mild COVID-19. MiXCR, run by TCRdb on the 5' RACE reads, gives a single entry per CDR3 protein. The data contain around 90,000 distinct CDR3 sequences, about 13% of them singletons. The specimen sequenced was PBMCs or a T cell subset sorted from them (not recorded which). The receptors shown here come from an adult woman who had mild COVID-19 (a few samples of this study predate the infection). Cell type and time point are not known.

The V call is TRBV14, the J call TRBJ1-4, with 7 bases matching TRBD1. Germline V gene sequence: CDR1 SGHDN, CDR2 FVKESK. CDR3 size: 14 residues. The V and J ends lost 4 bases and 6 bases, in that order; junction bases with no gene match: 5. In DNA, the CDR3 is TGTGCCAGCAGCCTACAGGGGTGGGATGAAAAACTGTTTTTT. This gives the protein CASSLQGWDEKLFF.

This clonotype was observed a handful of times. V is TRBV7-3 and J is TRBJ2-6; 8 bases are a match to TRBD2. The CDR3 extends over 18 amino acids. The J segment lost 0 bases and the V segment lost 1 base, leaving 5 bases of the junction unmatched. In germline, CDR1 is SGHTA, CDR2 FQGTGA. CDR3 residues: CASSLSGGLDSGANVLTF. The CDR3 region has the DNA TGTGCCAGCAGCTTAAGCGGGGGGCTCGACTCTGGGGCCAACGTCCTGACTTTC.

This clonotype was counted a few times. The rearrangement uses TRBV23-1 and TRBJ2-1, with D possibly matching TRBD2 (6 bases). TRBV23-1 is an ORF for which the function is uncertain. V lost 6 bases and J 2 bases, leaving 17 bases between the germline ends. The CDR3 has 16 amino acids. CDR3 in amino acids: CASSLGCGEAYNEQFF. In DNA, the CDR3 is TGCGCCAGCAGCCTGGGTTGCGGGGAGGCCTACAATGAGCAGTTCTTC.

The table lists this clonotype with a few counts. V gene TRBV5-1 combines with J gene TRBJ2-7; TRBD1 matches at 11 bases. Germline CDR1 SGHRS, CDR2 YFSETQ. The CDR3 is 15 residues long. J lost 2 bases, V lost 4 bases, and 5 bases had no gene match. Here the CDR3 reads CASSIGTGGTYEQYF. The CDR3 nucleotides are TGCGCCAGCAGCATTGGGACAGGGGGTACCTACGAGCAGTACTTC. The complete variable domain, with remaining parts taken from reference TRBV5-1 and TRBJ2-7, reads KAGVTQTPRYLIKTRGQQVTLSCSPISGHRSVSWYQQTPGQGLQFLFEYFSETQRNKGNFPGRFSGRQFSNSRSEMNVSTLELGDSALYLCASSIGTGGTYEQYFGPGTRLTVT.

CDR3 nucleotides: TGTGCCAGTAGTTGGGGGCCCGGGAGTGCTGCTCCTGAAGCTTTCTTT. It translates to CASSWGPGSAAPEAFF. The rearrangement joins TRBV19 to TRBJ1-1; D perhaps matches TRBD1 (6 bases). The ends were cut back, 5 bases at V and 6 bases at J, with 22 bases in the middle. Germline CDR1 reads LNHDA; CDR2 reads SQIVND (reference sequence). This CDR3 spans 16 amino acids.

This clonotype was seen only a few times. CDR3 sequence reads: CACGGLASSYNEQFF. The CDR3 DNA reads as TGTGCCTGTGGGGGGCTAGCGAGTTCATACAATGAGCAGTTCTTC. The V and J genes are TRBV7-2 and TRBJ2-1; D possibly uses TRBD1 or TRBD2 (6 bases each). V lost 11 bases to trimming and J lost 4 bases, with 21 bases between them. Germline-derived CDR1 and CDR2 are SGHTA and FQGNSA. The CDR3 is made up of 15 amino acids.

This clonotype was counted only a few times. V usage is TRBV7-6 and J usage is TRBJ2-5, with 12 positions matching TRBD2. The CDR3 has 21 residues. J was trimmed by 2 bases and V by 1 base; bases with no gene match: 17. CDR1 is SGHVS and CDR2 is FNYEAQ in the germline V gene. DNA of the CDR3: TGTGCCAGCAGCTTAGAGGTTATCCTAGCGGGGGGGCCAATGCGGCAAGAGACCCAGTACTTC. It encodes CASSLEVILAGGPMRQETQYF.

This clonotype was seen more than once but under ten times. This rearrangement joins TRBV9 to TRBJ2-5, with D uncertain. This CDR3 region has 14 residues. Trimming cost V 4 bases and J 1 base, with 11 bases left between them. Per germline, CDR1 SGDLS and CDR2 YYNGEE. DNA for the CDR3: TGTGCCAGCAGCCCGACGGACGGCCAAGAGACCCAGTACTTC. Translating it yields CASSPTDGQETQYF.

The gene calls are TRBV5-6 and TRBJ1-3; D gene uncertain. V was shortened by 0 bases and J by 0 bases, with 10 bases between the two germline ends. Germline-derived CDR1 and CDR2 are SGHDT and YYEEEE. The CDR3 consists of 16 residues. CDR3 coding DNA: TGTGCCAGCAGCTTGGGACGGATCGGCTCTGGAAACACCATATATTTT. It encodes CASSLGRIGSGNTIYF.

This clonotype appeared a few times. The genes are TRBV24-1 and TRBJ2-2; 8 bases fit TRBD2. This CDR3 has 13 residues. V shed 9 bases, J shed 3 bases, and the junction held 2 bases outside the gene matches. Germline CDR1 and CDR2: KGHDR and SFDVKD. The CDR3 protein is CATLGLDTGELFF. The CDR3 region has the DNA TGTGCCACCTTGGGACTAGACACCGGGGAGCTGTTTTTT.

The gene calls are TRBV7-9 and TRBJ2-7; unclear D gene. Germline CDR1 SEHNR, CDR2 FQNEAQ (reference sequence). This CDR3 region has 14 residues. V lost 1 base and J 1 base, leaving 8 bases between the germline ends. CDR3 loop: CASSLDGISYEQYF. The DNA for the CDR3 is TGTGCCAGCAGCTTAGACGGAATTTCCTACGAGCAGTACTTC. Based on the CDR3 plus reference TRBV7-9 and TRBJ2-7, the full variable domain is DTGVSQNPRHKITKRGQNVTFRCDPISEHNRLYWYRQTLGQGPEFLTYFQNEAQLEKSRLLSDRFSAERPKGSFSTLEIQRTEQGDSAMYLCASSLDGISYEQYFGPGTRLTVT.

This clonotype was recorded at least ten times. The CDR3 loop is CASSLGRGYEQYF. The CDR3 region has the DNA TGTGCCAGCAGCTTAGGCCGGGGATACGAGCAGTACTTC. This chain uses TRBV7-8 with TRBJ2-7, with D possibly matching TRBD2 (5 bases). V dropped 1 base and J dropped 4 bases, with 8 bases sitting between them. The CDR3 sequence is 13 residues long. Germline lookup yields CDR1 SGHVS and CDR2 FQNEAQ.

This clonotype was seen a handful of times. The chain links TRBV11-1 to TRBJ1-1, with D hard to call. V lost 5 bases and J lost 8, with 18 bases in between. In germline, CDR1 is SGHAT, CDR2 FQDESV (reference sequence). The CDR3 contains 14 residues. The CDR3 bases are TGTGCCAGCAGCGCAAGAGCCCATCTCAGGGAAGCTTTCTTT. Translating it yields CASSARAHLREAFF.

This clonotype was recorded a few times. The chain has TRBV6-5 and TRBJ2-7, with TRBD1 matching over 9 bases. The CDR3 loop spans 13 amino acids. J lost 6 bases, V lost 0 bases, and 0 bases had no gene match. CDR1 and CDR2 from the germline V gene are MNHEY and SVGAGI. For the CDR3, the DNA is TGTGCCAGCAGTTACTCGGACAGGGGCGAGCAGTACTTC. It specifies CASSYSDRGEQYF.

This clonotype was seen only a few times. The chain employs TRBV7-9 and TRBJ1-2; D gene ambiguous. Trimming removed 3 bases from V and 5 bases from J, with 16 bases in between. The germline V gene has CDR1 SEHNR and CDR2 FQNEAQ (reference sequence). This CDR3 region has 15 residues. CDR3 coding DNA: TGTGCCAGCAGCTTGGACGGTGGTGGGCAGTATGGCTACACCTTC. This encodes CASSLDGGGQYGYTF.

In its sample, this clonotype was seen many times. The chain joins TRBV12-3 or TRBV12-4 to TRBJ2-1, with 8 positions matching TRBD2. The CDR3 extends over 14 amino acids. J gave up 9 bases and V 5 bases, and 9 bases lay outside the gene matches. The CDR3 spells CASSIGTSQSEQFF. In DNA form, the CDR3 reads TGTGCCAGCAGTATCGGGACTAGTCAATCTGAGCAGTTCTTC.

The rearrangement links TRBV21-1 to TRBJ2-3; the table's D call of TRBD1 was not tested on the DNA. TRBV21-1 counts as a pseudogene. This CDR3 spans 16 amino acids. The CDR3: CASSATGGRGTDTQYF. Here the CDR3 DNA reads TGTGCCAGCAGCGCGACAGGGGGTCGGGGCACAGATACGCAGTATTTT.

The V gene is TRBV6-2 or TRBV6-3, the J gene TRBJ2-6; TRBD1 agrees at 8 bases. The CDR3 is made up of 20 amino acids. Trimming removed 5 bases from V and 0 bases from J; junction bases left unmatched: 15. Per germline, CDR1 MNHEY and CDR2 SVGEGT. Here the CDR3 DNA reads TGTGCCAGCAGTCCTGATGGGGACAGGTCTACTCCCTCTGGGGCCAACGTCCTGACTTTC. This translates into CASSPDGDRSTPSGANVLTF.

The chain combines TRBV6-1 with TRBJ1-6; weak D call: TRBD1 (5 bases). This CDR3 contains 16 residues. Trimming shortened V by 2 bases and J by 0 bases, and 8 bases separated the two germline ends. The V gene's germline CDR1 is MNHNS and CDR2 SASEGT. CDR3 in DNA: TGTGCCAGCAGTGAACGGACATACTCCTATAATTCACCCCTCCACTTT. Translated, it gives CASSERTYSYNSPLHF.

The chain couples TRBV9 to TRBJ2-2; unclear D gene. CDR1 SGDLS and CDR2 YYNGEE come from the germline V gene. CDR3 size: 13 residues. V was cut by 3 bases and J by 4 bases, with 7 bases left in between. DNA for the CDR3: TGTGCCAGCAGCGCGAGCACCACCGGGGAGCTGTTTTTT. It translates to CASSASTTGELFF.